The 22 T cell receptor beta chains reported below all come from one sample, sequenced in a study of OX40 agonist ivuxolimab in advanced cancers. Sequencing was performed with immunoSEQ multiplex PCR; in TCRdb, only in-frame clones are kept and a portion is missing. The repertoire includes tens of thousands of clones, approximately 90% of them detected once, and about 5% sits in the top ten. Sequencing was performed on CD4+ or CD8+ T cells sorted from blood, taken in a trial of the OX40 agonist ivuxolimab. All receptors come from an adult with an advanced solid tumor such as melanoma, head and neck, liver or kidney cancer.

The chain joins TRBV2 to TRBJ2-7; D possibly corresponds to TRBD1 (6 bases). With 6 bases removed from V and 0 bases from J, the gap between germline ends came to 12 bases. Germline lookup yields CDR1 SNHLY and CDR2 FYNNEI. This CDR3 is 14 amino acids long. The DNA for the CDR3 is TGTGCCAGCAGGATACAGGGAAGCTCCTACGAGCAGTACTTC. Protein product: CASRIQGSSYEQYF.

This clone was observed a few times. V and J are TRBV19 and TRBJ1-1; TRBD1 is a possible D gene (6 bases). The CDR3 spans 12 residues. Germline V CDR1 and CDR2: LNHDA, SQIVND (reference sequence). Trimming cost V 4 bases and J 8 bases, with 11 bases left between them. CDR3: CASSNRQAEAFF. The CDR3, as DNA: TGTGCCAGTAGTAATCGACAGGCGGAAGCTTTCTTT. Drawing the rest from reference TRBV19 and TRBJ1-1, the complete variable domain is DGGITQSPKYLFRKEGQNVTLSCEQNLNHDAMYWYRQDPGQGLRLIYYSQIVNDFQKGDIAEGYSVSREKKESFPLTVTSAQKNPTAFYLCASSNRQAEAFFGQGTRLTVV.

The chain joins TRBV4-1 to TRBJ2-7, with D possibly called TRBD1 or TRBD2 (6 bases each). Germline V gene sequence: CDR1 MGHRA, CDR2 YSYEKL. The CDR3 is 17 amino acids. Trimming removed 1 base at V and 4 bases at J, with 20 bases between. The CDR3 nucleotides read TGCGCCAGCAGCCAAGGGCTAACGGGGGCCGACCTGTACGAGCAGTACTTC. Its protein product is CASSQGLTGADLYEQYF.

The gene calls are TRBV5-1 and TRBJ2-7; TRBD2 matches at 12 bases. Per germline, CDR1 SGHRS and CDR2 YFSETQ. CDR3 length: 15 amino acids. J gave up 7 bases and V 4 bases, and 9 bases lay outside the gene matches. CDR3 nucleotides: TGCGCCAGCAGCCGGACTAGCGGGGCCGCGGGAGAGCAGTACTTC. It codes for CASSRTSGAAGEQYF.

V and J are TRBV6-1 and TRBJ1-1; no clear D. Germline lookup yields CDR1 MNHNS and CDR2 SASEGT. V was pared by 2 bases and J by 4 bases, with 11 bases between. This CDR3 has 14 residues. The CDR3 spells CASSERAATTEAFF. The CDR3 region has the DNA TGTGCCAGCAGTGAAAGGGCGGCAACCACTGAAGCTTTCTTT.

The gene calls are TRBV30 and TRBJ2-7; D is perhaps TRBD2 (6 bases). From germline, CDR1 is GTSNPN and CDR2 SVGIG (reference sequence). Between the trimmed V and J ends, which lost 2 bases and 2 bases, there was a span of 10 bases. The length of the CDR3 is 13 residues. This CDR3 is CAWSRRGTYEQYF. Written as DNA, the CDR3 is TGTGCCTGGAGTCGACGGGGGACCTACGAGCAGTACTTC.

V gene TRBV21-1 combines with J gene TRBJ2-1; TRBD1 reflects the table's D call only, with no check against the DNA. TRBV21-1 is recorded as a pseudogene. The CDR3 totals 17 residues. Written as DNA, the CDR3 is TGTGCCAGCAGCAAAGTCCACGGACAGGGATCCTACAATGAGCAGTTCTTC. Encoded protein: CASSKVHGQGSYNEQFF.

V and J are TRBV5-4 and TRBJ2-4; D perhaps matches TRBD1 (5 bases). The CDR3 spans 17 residues. Germline V gene sequence: CDR1 SGHNT, CDR2 YYREEE (reference sequence). With 3 bases removed from V and 2 bases from J, the gap between germline ends came to 18 bases. Here the CDR3 reads CASSSLGQGETKNIQYF. CDR3 nucleotide sequence: TGTGCCAGCAGCTCCCTCGGGCAGGGTGAAACCAAAAACATTCAGTACTTC.

The V gene is TRBV7-9, the J gene TRBJ1-2, with TRBD1 matching 7 bases. Trimming cost V 4 bases and J 4 bases; bases outside gene matches: 6. The V gene's germline CDR1 is SEHNR and CDR2 FQNEAQ (reference sequence). The CDR3 consists of 14 residues. The CDR3 is CASSSAGTAYGYTF. The CDR3 nucleotides are TGTGCCAGCAGCTCGGCCGGGACAGCCTATGGCTACACCTTC.

The V and J genes are TRBV2 and TRBJ2-5, with 8 bases matching TRBD2. V gave up 1 base and J gave up 3 bases; unmatched junction bases: 4. In germline, CDR1 is SNHLY, CDR2 FYNNEI. The CDR3 totals 15 residues. The CDR3 region is CASSEGLAGEETQYF. CDR3 nucleotide sequence: TGTGCCAGCAGTGAAGGTCTAGCGGGCGAAGAGACCCAGTACTTC.

V gene TRBV18 combines with J gene TRBJ2-7; a weak D match, TRBD2 (6 bases). There are 15 residues in the CDR3. V was cut by 1 base and J by 5 bases, with 15 bases left in between. Germline CDR1 reads KGHSH; CDR2 reads LQKENI. The CDR3 nucleotides are TGTGCCAGCTCACCACGGGGTAGCGGCTCAAACGAGCAGTACTTC. Translating it yields CASSPRGSGSNEQYF.

This rearrangement joins TRBV15 to TRBJ2-7; 10 bases are shared with TRBD2. The CDR3 spans 15 residues. After removal of 0 bases from V and 4 bases from J, the junction contained 3 bases not matched to a gene. Germline lookup yields CDR1 LNHNV and CDR2 YYDKDF (reference sequence). The CDR3 DNA reads as TGTGCCACCAGCAGAGATGGACTAGCGGCTTACGAGCAGTACTTC. This sequence encodes CATSRDGLAAYEQYF.

J is TRBJ1-1 and V is TRBV2; 7 bases agree with TRBD1. The CDR3 extends over 14 amino acids. CDR1 is SNHLY and CDR2 is FYNNEI in the germline V gene. V dropped 4 bases and J dropped 0; count of bases not matched to a gene: 2. CDR3 loop: CASSGGQMNTEAFF. DNA for the CDR3: TGTGCCAGCAGTGGGGGACAGATGAACACTGAAGCTTTCTTT.

This chain connects TRBV4-3 to TRBJ2-7; 11 nucleotides line up with TRBD2. CDR1 and CDR2 from the germline V gene are LGHNA and YSLEER. Losses at the gene ends were 0 bases for V and 0 bases for J; bases not matched to a gene: 4. The CDR3 is 17 amino acids. CDR3: CASSQDTGLADSYEQYF. CDR3 nucleotides: TGCGCCAGCAGCCAAGATACGGGACTAGCGGACTCCTACGAGCAGTACTTC.

J is TRBJ2-5 and V is TRBV6-6; D gene uncertain. The CDR3 loop spans 13 amino acids. Germline CDR1 is MNHNY and CDR2 is SVGAGI (reference sequence). With 1 base removed from V and 7 bases from J, the gap between germline ends came to 10 bases. The DNA of the CDR3 is TGTGCCAGCAGTTACTTGAGCTTGGGGACCCAGTACTTC. It translates to CASSYLSLGTQYF.

In its sample, this clone was seen once. The rearrangement joins TRBV27 to TRBJ1-2; D unresolved. V gave up 5 bases and J gave up 0 bases, with 13 bases separating them. The CDR3 consists of 15 residues. Germline loops: CDR1 MNHEY, CDR2 SMNVEV (reference sequence). Written as DNA, the CDR3 is TGTGCCAGCAGTCCTCGATCCCCACCTAACTATGGCTACACCTTC. Residues: CASSPRSPPNYGYTF.

This clone has a handful of counts. V usage is TRBV9 and J usage is TRBJ1-1; 8 positions agree with TRBD1. The germline gives CDR1 SGDLS, CDR2 YYNGEE. This CDR3 comprises 15 residues. Trimming took 4 bases from V and 3 from J; bases not matched to a gene: 8. CDR3: CASSPSGQGDTEAFF. The CDR3 DNA reads TGTGCCAGCAGCCCATCTGGACAGGGCGACACTGAAGCTTTCTTT.

The chain couples TRBV6-6 to TRBJ1-5; a possible D gene is TRBD1 (5 bases). The germline V and J ends were trimmed by 8 bases and 0 bases, with 14 bases remaining between them. Germline values: CDR1 MNHNY, CDR2 SVGAGI (reference sequence). The CDR3 has 15 amino acids. The CDR3 sequence is CASQGTVNSNQPQHF. The CDR3 DNA follows: TGTGCCAGCCAGGGCACTGTTAATAGCAATCAGCCCCAGCATTTT.

This clone was observed once. V is TRBV2 and J is TRBJ1-4; unclear D gene. CDR1 is SNHLY and CDR2 is FYNNEI in the germline V gene. With 9 bases removed from V and 14 bases from J, the gap between germline ends came to 19 bases. The CDR3 loop spans 12 amino acids. CDR3 in DNA: TGTGCCAGTCAGAAGGCAAACGGACGGCTGTTTTTT. It encodes CASQKANGRLFF.

This chain connects TRBV18 to TRBJ1-4; D gene uncertain. The length of the CDR3 is 12 residues. V was pared by 2 bases and J by 8 bases, with 6 bases between. CDR1 KGHSH and CDR2 LQKENI come from the germline V gene. CDR3 sequence: CASSPKDEKLFF. The CDR3 region has the DNA TGTGCCAGCTCACCAAAGGACGAAAAACTGTTTTTT.

This rearrangement joins TRBV25-1 to TRBJ1-6; no reliable D call. The CDR3 contains 12 residues. Germline V gene data show CDR1 as MGHDK and CDR2 as SYGVNS. V shed 6 bases and J shed 8 bases, with 8 bases lying between them. The CDR3 region is CASRGSDSPLHF. CDR3 DNA: TGTGCCAGCAGGGGATCTGATTCACCCCTCCACTTT.

V usage is TRBV5-1 and J usage is TRBJ2-2; TRBD2 matches at 10 bases. The CDR3 runs 15 residues. V shed 4 bases and J 6 bases; nucleotides not matched to a gene: 6. CDR1 SGHRS and CDR2 YFSETQ come from the germline V gene. The CDR3 reads CASSRLAGEAGELFF. DNA for the CDR3: TGCGCCAGCAGCAGGCTAGCGGGAGAGGCCGGGGAGCTGTTTTTT.